Below, 6 T cell receptor beta chains from the same sample are listed, as sequenced in a study of T cell clones after liver transplantation. Libraries were prepared by immunoSEQ multiplex PCR; TCRdb keeps only in-frame clonotypes and omits some of them. The sample has some 61,000 clones, roughly 70% seen once. The input for sequencing was CD4+ T cells from blood, taken at the 22-month timepoint. Every receptor here comes from a human patient who received a liver transplant. Some T cells may have originated in the graft donor.

The chain carries TRBV10-3 and TRBJ1-5, with D possibly matching TRBD1 (6 bases). Germline-derived CDR1 and CDR2 are ENHRY and SYGVKD. This CDR3 has 14 amino acids. V shed 3 bases and J shed 8 bases, with 14 bases lying between them. The CDR3 reads CAISDRGGEEPQHF. For the CDR3, the DNA is TGTGCCATCAGTGACCGAGGGGGGGAAGAGCCCCAGCATTTT.

CDR3 protein: CASSIPGTTPTDTQYF. CDR3 sequence (DNA): TGTGCCAGCAGCATCCCCGGGACTACTCCCACGGATACGCAGTATTTT. V and J are TRBV7-2 and TRBJ2-3, with 7 bases identical to TRBD2. The germline V gene has CDR1 SGHTA and CDR2 FQGNSA. V trimming: 5 bases; J trimming: 6 bases; junction bases outside the gene matches: 14. The CDR3 extends over 16 amino acids.

This chain joins TRBV19 and TRBJ1-2, with D unclear. Germline V gene sequence: CDR1 LNHDA, CDR2 SQIVND (reference sequence). The CDR3 extends over 14 amino acids. V was trimmed by 3 bases and J by 5 bases, leaving 13 bases between them. CDR3 protein: CASSIPGELYGYTF. CDR3 nucleotides: TGTGCCAGTAGTATCCCAGGAGAGCTTTATGGCTACACCTTC.

The chain uses TRBV28 and TRBJ2-3; the match to TRBD2 covers 10 bases. The CDR3 contains 18 residues. Germline V lookup: CDR1 MDHEN, CDR2 SYDVKM. V lost 6 bases and J lost 0; bases outside the gene matches: 12. The CDR3 loop reads CASSASGLARSSTDTQYF. CDR3 DNA: TGTGCCAGCAGCGCCTCGGGACTAGCGAGGTCTAGCACAGATACGCAGTATTTT.

V gene TRBV11-1 combines with J gene TRBJ2-3, with D unresolved. V lost 0 bases and J lost 6, with 4 bases in between. The CDR3 sequence is 12 residues long. Germline loops: CDR1 SGHAT, CDR2 FQDESV (reference sequence). CDR3 sequence (DNA): TGTGCCAGCAGCTTAGCGAGGGATACGCAGTATTTT. Protein sequence: CASSLARDTQYF. The variable domain in full, with the rest retrieved from reference TRBV11-1 and TRBJ2-3, is EAEVAQSPRYKITEKSQAVAFWCDPISGHATLYWYRQILGQGPELLVQFQDESVVDDSQLPKDRFSAERLKGVDSTLKIQPAELGDSAMYLCASSLARDTQYFGPGTRLTVL.

The chain carries TRBV6-1 and TRBJ2-2, with D unclear. The length of the CDR3 is 13 residues. Germline V lookup: CDR1 MNHNS, CDR2 SASEGT. Trimming removed 5 bases from V and 7 bases from J, with 11 bases in between. The CDR3 spells CASSLRTYGELFF. CDR3 sequence (DNA): TGTGCCAGCAGTCTGCGGACCTACGGGGAGCTGTTTTTT.